The source of this TCR beta chain is a study of cytomegalovirus exposure and HLA in healthy donors (dated by TCRdb to about 2017). As for the study more broadly: An earlier analysis of about 560 of the donors reported over 250 Gb of sequence data and some 110 million unique TCR beta sequences obtained from approximately 180 million T cells. An early release covering 550 to 700 HLA-typed donors comprised 250 to 350 gigabases of sequencing data and roughly 86 million unique TCR sequences. Among the roughly 400 genotyped donors, more than 70% belonged to the genetic ancestry cluster associated with self-reported Caucasian donors. The study aimed to test whether signatures of past pathogen exposure could be identified by cataloging public T cell receptors. The study used immunosequencing to profile the T cell repertoires of some 600 subjects and linked those repertoires to cytomegalovirus serostatus. Besides the first cohort of around 700 subjects, a separate validation cohort made up of 120 different subjects was used. High-throughput TCR immunosequencing, statistical association of individual TCRs with disease status, and machine learning were combined to predict cytomegalovirus infection status. A later analysis re-analyzed previously published TCR beta repertoires from roughly 600 donors and added high-resolution HLA genotyping to study TCR occurrence patterns. The later analysis used no new phenotypic data to find candidate immune exposures, relying instead on TCR beta sequences and their occurrence across donors. In an earlier analysis of roughly 580 of the donors, high-throughput TCR beta sequencing was used to judge whether each TCR beta V gene segment behaved as functional or pseudogenic. Alongside the repertoire data, information on donor age, sex, ethnicity and CMV serostatus was compiled. A later genetic analysis took genome-wide SNP genotypes for 398 of the 666 donors and used that subset as a discovery cohort. All discovery cohort repertoires had been generated on a single sequencing platform. HLA typing included class I and class II loci at four-digit resolution. The number of donors typed differed by locus, with about 629-630 for A, B, C, DRB1 and DQB1, around 560 for DQA1, over 600 for DPA1, and some 450 for DPB1. Several DR-DQ haplotypes were treated as single units for association and clustering because of strong linkage in the cohort. Across under 500 genotyped donors of the cohort, an average of about 240,000 unique TCR beta nucleotide sequences per donor were sequenced, and roughly a sixth of those sequences were non-productive. Broad study findings and their caveats: Correlated functional status among segregating V segments might reflect linkage disequilibrium, but an unknown experimental factor could not be ruled out. Assigning TCR associations to individual alleles was difficult when HLA alleles, especially DR and DQ, strongly co-occurred. Specific HLA alleles were associated with roughly 17,000 TCR beta sequences at a false discovery rate of 0.05 in a later analysis. In a later analysis, HLA-associated TCR beta chains were found to be more clonally expanded and to have lower generation probabilities than equally common non-associated chains. Immune exposure information for the cohort was limited to CMV serostatus. In a later genetic analysis, a missense DCLRE1C variant was associated with V-gene and J-gene trimming of TCR beta chains, and the association was replicated in an independent cohort. A later analysis reported that several top co-occurrence clusters appeared linked to parvovirus B19, influenza, CMV and Epstein-Barr virus. In a later analysis, the rate of TCR association differed among HLA loci, with DRB1 alleles having the most associated TCRs and HLA-C alleles having the fewest. Most TCR sequences were observed very rarely across donors, whereas some public TCRs were present in many individuals. About 17 rarely observed V segments, including chromosome 9 orphons, were excluded from the earlier analysis of almost 600 of the donors because counts were too low. HLA typing was unavailable for some donors at each locus, so association tests used only the typed subset. In vitro tests confirmed that a few of the cytomegalovirus-associated TCR beta chains recognize cytomegalovirus antigens. Only TCR beta chains were sequenced in this cohort, and the absence of alpha or paired-chain data limited detectable features. Roughly uniform sequencing depth across donors was assumed in presence/absence analyses, although this assumption may not hold. A cluster of highly shared sequence variants was judged likely to be a technical artifact of the sequencing pipeline. In a later genetic analysis, fewer N-insertions in productive TCRs were reported among donors in an Asian-associated ancestry cluster than the roughly 640-donor mean. According to a later analysis, most CMV-associated TCR beta chains appeared to be HLA-restricted, and the HLA associations seemed to be driven largely by CMV exposure. In both the original and validation cohorts, the classifier was reported to diagnose cytomegalovirus status with high specificity and sensitivity. A further reported finding was that TCR beta sequences accurately predicted the HLA-A and HLA-B alleles for most subjects in the first cohort. Some IMGT-functional V segments, including TRBV6-2 and TRBV6-3, could not be told apart with the 87-base-pair reads, so those segments were excluded. The study gave a list of over 150 TCR beta chains associated with cytomegalovirus. The authors suggested that the approach could potentially be extended to other disease states and immunological phenotypes. An earlier analysis of some 560 of the donors showed that most TCR beta V segments appeared in productive rearrangements either about 87% or about 30% of the time, which broadly matched IMGT annotations.

In total, about 650 healthy bone marrow donors made up the cohort. At the time of sampling, every cohort member was nominally healthy, though immune exposures that went unrecorded were likely present. The donor was CMV seronegative and belonged to the group of under 400 seronegative cohort members. A peripheral blood sample was provided by each donor, and peripheral blood mononuclear cells were used for TCR beta sequencing. Genomic DNA was extracted from the blood cell samples with the Qiagen DNeasy Blood Extraction Kit. The CDR3, cysteine through phenylalanine, is 16 amino acids long. The DNA shown is the 48-base CDR3, in frame from base 1. The germline V gene supplies CDR1 MGHDK and CDR2 SYGVNS. V is cut by 0 bases and J by 4 bases, and the space between the germline ends is 15 bases. Comment on this clone: The antigen it binds to is not known.

Preparation of the library involved the immunoSEQ multiplex PCR assay. A mixture of 60 forward primers for TCR Vbeta segments and 13 reverse primers for TCR Jbeta segments was used in the multiplex PCR. The CDR3 region of rearranged TCR beta genes was amplified from genomic DNA with a multiplex PCR assay. The Illumina HiSeq System was used to sequence the amplified TCR beta libraries as 87-base-pair reads. The authors' analysis ran thus. Across the roughly 640 repertoires, a later analysis counted 78 million or so unique TCR beta chains, roughly 11 million of which were shared by at least two donors. Raw reads were error-corrected and collapsed into unique sequences by a nearest-neighbor algorithm in which closely related sequences were merged to remove PCR and sequencing errors. CDR3 sequences were aligned to IMGT reference sequences to assign V, D and J gene segments. For a sequence to be retained, at least a six-nucleotide match to both a V gene segment and a J gene segment was required. A rearrangement was called productive if the CDR3 had no stop codons and remained in frame with V and J, and every other rearrangement was called non-productive. CDR3 was defined by IMGT convention, running from the second conserved V-encoded cysteine to the conserved J-encoded phenylalanine. In an earlier analysis of more than 550 of the donors, sequences lacking an unambiguous match to a single V gene segment were excluded. In an earlier analysis of 450 to 750 of the donors, a V segment was called functional when productive rearrangements were above 56.7%, and segregating when the standard deviation between donors exceeded 5%. A statistical classification framework was built for diagnosing cytomegalovirus status from the catalog of TCR beta chain sequences. In a later analysis, V and J genes were assigned by comparing TCR nucleotide sequences against IMGT/GENE-DB human TR gene sequences. A later analysis assigned CDR3 sequences and most-parsimonious VDJ recombination scenarios with the TCRdist pipeline. In a later analysis, every TCR beta chain was defined by the combination of its CDR3 amino acid sequence and its V-gene family, and reads without a unique V-gene family were dropped. As a way to deal with suspected cross-contamination and a sequencing artifact, a later analysis dropped approximately 570 nucleotide sequences that were highly shared and had low generation probability. A later analysis calculated a clonal expansion index for each public chain from normalized within-repertoire ranks of inferred template counts. Generation probabilities in a later analysis came from a VDJ recombination model fitted to out-of-frame rearrangements, and those results were checked against IGoR. In a later analysis, hypergeometric tests were used to score TCR-TCR, TCR-HLA and TCR-CMV co-occurrence, with a repertoire-size bias correction applied to TCR pairs. To estimate false discovery rates, a later analysis permuted the HLA or CMV assignments 20 times. In a later analysis, co-occurring TCRs were grouped using DBSCAN, and TCRdist sequence similarity was added for clustering within HLA-allele-positive subsets. For co-occurrence clustering, repertoires with fewer than 30,000 or more than 120,000 public chains were excluded, along with roughly 5 repertoires with anomalous nucleotide sharing. In TCRdb, the immuneACCESS table is reduced to in-frame sequences with V and J assigned. These tables do not hold every clone; where another copy was compared, an unresolved V gene accounts for under half, and the others remain unexplained. V, J and clone size are taken as reported in that table, and D and trimming were inferred from the DNA itself. The table for this sample records about 130,000 clones. The top ten clones comprise about 1.8% of the sample.

Sequenced material: PBMCs. This clonotype was obtained from a man between 18 and 35 years old in good health and CMV-seronegative. The V and J genes are TRBV25-1 and TRBJ1-1; TRBD1 could be the D gene, as 5 bases match. The CDR3 region has the sequence CASSEYRGISRTEAFF. The DNA reads TGTGCCAGCAGTGAATATAGGGGTATCTCGCGCACTGAAGCTTTCTTT.